One and the same sample provided the 8 T cell receptor beta chains below, sequenced in a study of spatial heterogeneity in lung cancer. TCRdb passed the 5' RACE reads through MiXCR, listing each CDR3 protein once. The sample shows some 2,100 distinct CDR3 sequences, approximately 12% of them seen only once. The sample's time point: sample taken at primary tumor resection. Tumor, nontumor lung or frozen PBMC supplied whole RNA that was sequenced unsorted. The material sequenced was normal lung tissue next to the tumor, taken at surgery. These receptors all stem from a male donor with early-stage non-small cell lung cancer.

This clonotype is categorized as medium-sized. The chain couples TRBV5-1 to TRBJ2-7; the match to TRBD2 covers 7 bases. Germline CDR1 SGHRS, CDR2 YFSETQ. The CDR3 runs 14 residues. V was clipped by 4 bases and J by 6 bases; unmatched bases: 10. CDR3: CASSSGTDPSEQYF. CDR3 in DNA: TGCGCCAGCAGCAGCGGGACGGACCCGAGCGAGCAGTACTTC.

The gene calls are TRBV28 and TRBJ2-5, with 7 bases matching TRBD1. The V segment lost 6 bases and the J segment 7 bases; nucleotides outside the gene matches: 8. This CDR3 is built from 13 residues. The germline V gene has CDR1 MDHEN and CDR2 SYDVKM. The CDR3 DNA reads TGTGCCAGCAGCCCGGGACAGTCAAGGACCCAGTACTTC. Protein product: CASSPGQSRTQYF.

This clonotype was seen repeatedly, ten times or more. V gene TRBV6-6 combines with J gene TRBJ1-1, with 8 nucleotides matching TRBD1. After removal of 4 bases from V and 8 bases from J, the junction contained 3 bases not matched to a gene. Per the germline V gene, CDR1 is MNHNY and CDR2 is SVGAGI (reference sequence). This CDR3 region has 12 residues. The CDR3 is CASSLTGVEAFF. The CDR3 DNA is TGTGCCAGCAGTTTGACAGGGGTCGAAGCTTTCTTT.

This clonotype is labeled medium-sized. The chain has TRBV28 and TRBJ2-1; 8 nucleotides line up with TRBD2. Looked up from germline, CDR1 is MDHEN and CDR2 is SYDVKM. The CDR3 extends over 13 amino acids. J was trimmed by 9 bases and V by 7 bases; bases with no gene match: 8. The CDR3 bases are TGTGCCAGCACCCTACCAGCGGGAGCTGAGCAGTTCTTC. It is translated as CASTLPAGAEQFF.

In its sample, this clonotype ranks as medium-sized. This chain connects TRBV5-4 to TRBJ2-5; 8 nucleotides match TRBD2. The CDR3 covers 15 residues. Germline CDR1 SGHNT, CDR2 YYREEE (reference sequence). Germline trimming cut 0 bases from V and 1 base from J; bases unmatched to any gene: 2. The CDR3 DNA is TGTGCCAGCAGCTTGGACCTAGCGGGCCAAGAGACCCAGTACTTC. This codes for CASSLDLAGQETQYF.

This clonotype is medium-sized. The chain recombines TRBV6-2 or TRBV6-3 with TRBJ1-5, with D possibly being TRBD1 (6 bases). This CDR3 is built from 15 residues. Trimming removed 6 bases from V and 8 bases from J, with 20 bases in between. CDR1 MNHEY and CDR2 SVGEGT come from the germline V gene. The CDR3 here is CASRKRGHRLEPQHF. CDR3 bases: TGTGCCAGCAGGAAAAGGGGACACAGGCTCGAGCCCCAGCATTTT.

By proportion, this clonotype is medium-sized. The rearrangement joins TRBV19 to TRBJ2-7; D perhaps matches TRBD2 (5 bases). Germline V gene sequence: CDR1 LNHDA, CDR2 SQIVND (reference sequence). This CDR3 is built from 14 residues. V was trimmed by 3 bases and J by 2 bases, leaving 11 bases between them. The CDR3 is CASSIDGVTYEQYF. The CDR3 nucleotides are TGTGCCAGTAGTATTGACGGGGTAACCTACGAGCAGTACTTC.

This clonotype is categorized as medium-sized (0.01 to 0.1%). The chain links TRBV29-1 to TRBJ2-7; TRBD2 agrees at 12 bases. V was pared by 6 bases and J by 5 bases, with 5 bases of the junction left unmatched. The CDR3 is 13 residues long. The germline V gene has CDR1 SQVTM and CDR2 ANQGSEA. CDR3 bases: TGCAGCGTAGCCGGACTAGCGGGGAACGAGCAGTACTTC. Its protein is CSVAGLAGNEQYF.